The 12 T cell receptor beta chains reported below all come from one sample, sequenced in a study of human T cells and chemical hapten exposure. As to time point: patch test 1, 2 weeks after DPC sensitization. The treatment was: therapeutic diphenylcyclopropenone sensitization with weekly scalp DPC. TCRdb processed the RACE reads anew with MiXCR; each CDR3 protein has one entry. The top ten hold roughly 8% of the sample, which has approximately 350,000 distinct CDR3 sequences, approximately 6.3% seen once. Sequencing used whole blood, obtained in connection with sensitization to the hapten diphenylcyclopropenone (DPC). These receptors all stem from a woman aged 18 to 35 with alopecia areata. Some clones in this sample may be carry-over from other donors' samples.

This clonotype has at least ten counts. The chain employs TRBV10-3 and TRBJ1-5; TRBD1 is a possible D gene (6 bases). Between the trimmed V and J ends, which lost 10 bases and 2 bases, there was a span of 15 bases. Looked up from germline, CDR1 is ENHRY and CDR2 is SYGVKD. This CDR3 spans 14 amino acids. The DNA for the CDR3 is TGTGCCACCGGTGCAGGGGTTGGCAATCAGCCCCAGCATTTT. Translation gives CATGAGVGNQPQHF.

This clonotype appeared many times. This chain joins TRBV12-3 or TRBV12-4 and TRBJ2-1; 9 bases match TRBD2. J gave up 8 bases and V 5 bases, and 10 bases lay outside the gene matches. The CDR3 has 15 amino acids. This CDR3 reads CASSEPGTSNYEQFF. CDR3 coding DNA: TGTGCCAGCAGTGAACCCGGGACTAGCAACTATGAGCAGTTCTTC.

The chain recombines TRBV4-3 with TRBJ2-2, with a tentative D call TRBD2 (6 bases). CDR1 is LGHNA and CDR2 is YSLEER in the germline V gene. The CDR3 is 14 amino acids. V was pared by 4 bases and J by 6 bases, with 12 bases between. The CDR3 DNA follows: TGCGCCAGCAGCCTGAGGACGGGGGCCGGGGAGCTGTTTTTT. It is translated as CASSLRTGAGELFF.

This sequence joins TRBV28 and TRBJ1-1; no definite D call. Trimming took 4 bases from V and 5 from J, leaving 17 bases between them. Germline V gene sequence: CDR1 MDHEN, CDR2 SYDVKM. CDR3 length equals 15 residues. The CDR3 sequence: CASSSSSKGGTEAFF. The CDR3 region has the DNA TGTGCCAGCAGTTCCTCCTCGAAAGGCGGGACTGAAGCTTTCTTT.

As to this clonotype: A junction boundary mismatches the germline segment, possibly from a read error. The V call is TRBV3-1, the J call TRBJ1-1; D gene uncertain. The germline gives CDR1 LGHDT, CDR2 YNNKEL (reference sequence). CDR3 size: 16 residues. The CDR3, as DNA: TGTGCCAGCAGCCAAGAGGCGGTGGACCGAATACTCCATTGGTACTTT. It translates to CASSQEAVDRILHWYF.

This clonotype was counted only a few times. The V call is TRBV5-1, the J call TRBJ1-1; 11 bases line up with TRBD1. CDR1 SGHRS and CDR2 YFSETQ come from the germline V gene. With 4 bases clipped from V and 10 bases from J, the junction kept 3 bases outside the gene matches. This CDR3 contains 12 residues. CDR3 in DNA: TGCGCCAGCAGCCCTGGGACAGGGGGAGCTTTCTTT. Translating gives CASSPGTGGAFF.

In nucleotides, the CDR3 is TGTGCCAGCAGCGGACTAGCGGGTTTCTACGAGCAGTACTTC. It yields the protein CASSGLAGFYEQYF. The chain links TRBV28 to TRBJ2-7, with 11 bases matching TRBD2. The germline V gene has CDR1 MDHEN and CDR2 SYDVKM. With 6 bases clipped from V and 3 bases from J, the junction kept 4 bases outside the gene matches. This CDR3 region has 14 residues. Complete variable domain (other parts from reference TRBV28 and TRBJ2-7): DVKVTQSSRYLVKRTGEKVFLECVQDMDHENMFWYRQDPGLGLRLIYFSYDVKMKEKGDIPEGYSVSREKKERFSLILESASTNQTSMYLCASSGLAGFYEQYFGPGTRLTVT.

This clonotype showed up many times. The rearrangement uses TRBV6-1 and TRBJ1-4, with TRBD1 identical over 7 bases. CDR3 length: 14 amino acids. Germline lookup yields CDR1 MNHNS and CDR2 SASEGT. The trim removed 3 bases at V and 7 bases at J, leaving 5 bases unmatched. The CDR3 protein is CASSEPGQSEKLFF. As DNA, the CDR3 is TGTGCCAGCAGTGAGCCGGGACAGAGTGAAAAACTGTTTTTT.

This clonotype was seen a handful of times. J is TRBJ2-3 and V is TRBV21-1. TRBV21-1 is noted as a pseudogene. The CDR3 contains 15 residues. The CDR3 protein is CASGWKSTYTDTQYF. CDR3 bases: TGTGCCAGCGGGTGGAAATCAACCTACACAGATACGCAGTATTTT.

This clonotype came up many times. CDR3 protein: CASSQVLTGAKEQYF. CDR3 sequence (DNA): TGCGCCAGCAGCCAAGTTTTGACCGGGGCTAAAGAGCAGTACTTC. The rearrangement joins TRBV4-3 to TRBJ2-7; D tentatively fits TRBD1 or TRBD2 (5 bases each). Germline V lookup: CDR1 LGHNA, CDR2 YSLEER. The CDR3 has 15 residues. V gave up 1 base and J gave up 7 bases, with 17 bases separating them.

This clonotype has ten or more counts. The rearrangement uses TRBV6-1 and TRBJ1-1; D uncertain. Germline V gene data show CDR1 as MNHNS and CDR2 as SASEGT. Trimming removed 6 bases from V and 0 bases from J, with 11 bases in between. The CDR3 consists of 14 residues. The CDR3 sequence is CASSNRGMNTEAFF. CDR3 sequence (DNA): TGTGCCAGCAGCAACAGAGGTATGAACACTGAAGCTTTCTTT.

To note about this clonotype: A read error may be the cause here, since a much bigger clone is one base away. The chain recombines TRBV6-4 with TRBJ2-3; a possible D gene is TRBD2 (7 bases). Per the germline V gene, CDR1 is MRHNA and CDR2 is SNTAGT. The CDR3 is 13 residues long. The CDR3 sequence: CAGSSGGQDTQYF. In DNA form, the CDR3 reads TGTGCCGGCAGCTCGGGGGGCCAAGATACGCAGTATTTT.